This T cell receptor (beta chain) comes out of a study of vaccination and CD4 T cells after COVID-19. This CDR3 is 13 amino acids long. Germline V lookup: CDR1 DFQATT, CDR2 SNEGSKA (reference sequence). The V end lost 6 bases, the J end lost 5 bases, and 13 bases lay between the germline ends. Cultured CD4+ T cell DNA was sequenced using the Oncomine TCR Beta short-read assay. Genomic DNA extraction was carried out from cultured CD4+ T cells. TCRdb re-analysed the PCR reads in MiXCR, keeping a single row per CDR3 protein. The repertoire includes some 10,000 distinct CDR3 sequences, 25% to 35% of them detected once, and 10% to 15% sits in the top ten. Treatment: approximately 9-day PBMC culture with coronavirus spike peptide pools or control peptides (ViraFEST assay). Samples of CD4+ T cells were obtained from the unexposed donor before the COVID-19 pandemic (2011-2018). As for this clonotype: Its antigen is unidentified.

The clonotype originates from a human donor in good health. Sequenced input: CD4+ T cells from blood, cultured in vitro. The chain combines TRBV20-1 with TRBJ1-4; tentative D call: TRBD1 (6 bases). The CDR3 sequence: CSAAGRGNEKLFF. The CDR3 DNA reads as TGCAGTGCGGCGGGCAGGGGAAATGAAAAACTGTTTTTT.